The rows below give T cell receptor beta chains drawn from one sample of a study of blood T cell repertoires in COVID-19. Produced via immunoSEQ multiplex PCR; TCRdb's table is partial and in-frame only. The sample has some 80,000 clones; roughly 86% are singletons. Sequencing was done on a sample of peripheral blood. The source is a human donor in a cohort sampled during active COVID-19. The CDR3 runs from the conserved cysteine through the conserved F or W. D genes are given only for firm matches. Clone size is stated in some rows and not others, as once, few, many or a class when expanded.

>.|TRBJ1-5|.|TRBV12-3/TRBV12-4
TGTGCCAGCAGTGCCGCAGGCAATCAGCCCCAGCATTTT
CASSAAGNQPQHF
>.|TRBJ2-1|.|TRBV6-2/TRBV6-3
TGTGCCAGCAGTCAACAGGGTCGACTCCCGTTCTTC
CASSQQGRLPFF
>.|TRBJ1-1|.|TRBV30
TGTGCCTGGAGTATACGGGGGATGAACACTGAAGCTTTCTTT
CAWSIRGMNTEAFF
>.|TRBJ1-1|.|TRBV4-1
TGCGCCAGCAGCCAAGATCGGGGTATCGTCACTGAAGCTTTCTTT
CASSQDRGIVTEAFF
>TRBD1|TRBJ1-2|.|TRBV10-3
TGTGCCATCACTCTGGACAGGGCGAATGGCTACACCTTC
CAITLDRANGYTF
>.|TRBJ2-1|.|TRBV6-6
TGTGCCAGCACCATAACTAGCCTGGACTTCAATGAGCAGTTCTTC
CASTITSLDFNEQFF
>.|TRBJ1-1|.|TRBV9
TGTGCCAGCAGCGTTCGGGTGAACACTGAAGCTTTCTTT
CASSVRVNTEAFF
>.|TRBJ2-2|.|TRBV7-7
TGTGCTAGCAGCTTAGAGTGGGGGCCCAGGAACACCGGGGAGCTGTTTTTT
CASSLEWGPRNTGELFF
>.|TRBJ1-6|.|TRBV7-8
TGTGCCAGCAGCAAGGGACGGGAGAATTCACCCCTCCACTTT
CASSKGRENSPLHF
>TRBD2|TRBJ2-3|.|TRBV5-4
TGTGCCAGCAGATCTAGCGGGGGGTACACAGATACGCAGTATTTT
CASRSSGGYTDTQYF
>.|TRBJ2-3|.|TRBV19
TGTGCCAGTAGTATTGGGCAGGGTTCAGATACGCAGTATTTT
CASSIGQGSDTQYF
>.|TRBJ2-7|.|TRBV5-4
TGTGCCAGCACCTCTAAGCAGGGCTCCTACGAGCAGTACTTC
CASTSKQGSYEQYF
>.|TRBJ2-5|.|TRBV19
TGTGCCAGTAGTATGAGGTCGGAGACCCAGTACTTC
CASSMRSETQYF
>TRBD1|TRBJ2-5|.|TRBV18
TGTGCCAGCTCACGCCGCACAGGGGGCGCGGATGAGACCCAGTACTTC
CASSRRTGGADETQYF
>.|TRBJ1-2|.|TRBV27
TGTGCCAGCAGTTTCCGGGGGACTAACTATGGCTACACCTTC
CASSFRGTNYGYTF
>.|TRBJ1-2|.|TRBV5-1
TGCGCCAGCAGCCCCTACGGACAGACGAACTATGGCTACACCTTC
CASSPYGQTNYGYTF
>.|TRBJ1-1|once|TRBV4-1
TGCGCCAGCAGCCAAGATCAGATAGCGAACACTGAAGCTTTCTTT
CASSQDQIANTEAFF
>TRBD1|TRBJ2-5|.|TRBV7-2
TGTGCCAGCAGCTTAGGAGGACAGGCGCAAGAGACCCAGTACTTC
CASSLGGQAQETQYF
>.|TRBJ1-5|.|TRBV25-1
TGTGCCAGCAGTCACATATCAGGGGTCGATCAGCCCCAGCATTTT
CASSHISGVDQPQHF
>TRBD2|TRBJ2-1|.|TRBV12-3/TRBV12-4
TGTGCCAGCAGCCAACTAGCGGCTGAGCAGTTCTTC
CASSQLAAEQFF
>TRBD1|TRBJ1-4|.|TRBV29-1
TGCAGCGTTTCGACAGGGTCTAATTCGGGTGAAAAACTGTTTTTT
CSVSTGSNSGEKLFF
>.|TRBJ2-3|.|TRBV7-9
TGTGCCAGCAGCTTAGGGTGGGCCACAGATACGCAGTATTTT
CASSLGWATDTQYF
>.|TRBJ2-1|few|TRBV10-3
TGTGCCATCAGTGAGGCGGGACCTGGAGGTGAGCAGTTCTTC
CAISEAGPGGEQFF
>TRBD1|TRBJ2-1|few|TRBV6-1
TGTGCCAGCAGTGAAGGCGTAAAGGGACAGGGTAAGGGTAGCGCATACAATGAGCAGTTCTTC
CASSEGVKGQGKGSAYNEQFF
>.|TRBJ2-3|.|TRBV5-1
TGCGCCAGCAGCTTTGTAAAGGGGGCAGATACGCAGTATTTT
CASSFVKGADTQYF
>.|TRBJ2-3|.|TRBV19
TGTGCCAGTATGGGGGGGGCGGCAGATACGCAGTATTTT
CASMGGAADTQYF
>.|TRBJ1-2|.|TRBV6-1
TGTGCCAGCAGTGAAGTGAATAGTGGCTATGGCTACACCTTC
CASSEVNSGYGYTF
>TRBD1|TRBJ1-2|.|TRBV5-6
TGTGCCAGCAGCCGCAGGGACAGGGGAAACTATGGCTACACCTTC
CASSRRDRGNYGYTF
>.|TRBJ1-1|.|TRBV27
TGTGCCAGCAGCTATTGGGCAGGCAACACTGAAGCTTTCTTT
CASSYWAGNTEAFF
>TRBD2|TRBJ2-5|.|TRBV15
TGTGCCACCAGAAGACCCGGGACTAGCGGGGCTGAGACCCAGTACTTC
CATRRPGTSGAETQYF
>.|TRBJ1-1|.|TRBV27
TGTGCCAGCAGGCGACAGTCCCAGTCCTCTGAAGCTTTCTTT
CASRRQSQSSEAFF
>.|TRBJ1-1|.|TRBV19
TGTGCCAGCGCAGGTATAATCCCTGAAGCTTTCTTT
CASAGIIPEAFF
>.|TRBJ2-3|.|TRBV3-1/TRBV3-2
TGTGCCAGCAGCCAAGCTACTCGGAGCACAGATACGCAGTATTTT
CASSQATRSTDTQYF